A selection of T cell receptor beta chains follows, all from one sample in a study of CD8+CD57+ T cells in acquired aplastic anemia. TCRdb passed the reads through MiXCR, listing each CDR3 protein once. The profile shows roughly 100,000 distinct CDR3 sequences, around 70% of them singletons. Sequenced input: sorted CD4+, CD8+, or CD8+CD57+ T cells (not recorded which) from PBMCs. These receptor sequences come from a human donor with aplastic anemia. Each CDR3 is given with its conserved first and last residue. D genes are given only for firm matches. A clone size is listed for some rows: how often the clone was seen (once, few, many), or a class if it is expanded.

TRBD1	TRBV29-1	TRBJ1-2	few	TGCAGCGTTAAGGGACAGACCTTTGGCTACACCTTC	CSVKGQTFGYTF
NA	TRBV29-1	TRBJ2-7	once	TGCAGCGTTCCCGGCTCTTCCTCCTACGAGCAGTACTTC	CSVPGSSSYEQYF
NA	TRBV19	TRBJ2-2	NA	TGTGCCAGTAGAGGCGGGGAGCTGTTTTTT	CASRGGELFF
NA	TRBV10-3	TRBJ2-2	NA	TGTGCCATCAGTGAGTCGTCCGGGTCGAACACCGGGGAGCTGTTTTTT	CAISESSGSNTGELFF
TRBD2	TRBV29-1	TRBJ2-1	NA	TGCAGCGTTGTAGGACTAGCGGGATACAATGAGCAGTTCTTC	CSVVGLAGYNEQFF
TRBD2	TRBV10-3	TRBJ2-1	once	TGTGCCATCAGTGCAACCGACGGGACTAGCGATTGGGATGAGCAGTTCTTC	CAISATDGTSDWDEQFF
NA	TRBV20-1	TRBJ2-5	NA	TGCAGTGCCGTCCGGAGGGCCGGAGAGACCCAGTACTTC	CSAVRRAGETQYF
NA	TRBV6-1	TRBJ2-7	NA	TGTGCCAGCGGCGGCAGGACCCACGAGCAGTACTTC	CASGGRTHEQYF
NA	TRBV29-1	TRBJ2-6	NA	TGCAGCGTTGGAGGGGATGGGGCCAACGTCCTGACTTTC	CSVGGDGANVLTF
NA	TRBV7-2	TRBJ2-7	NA	TGTGCCAGCAGCTTAGCGAAGGTACGACAGAACTACGAACAGTACTTC	CASSLAKVRQNYEQYF
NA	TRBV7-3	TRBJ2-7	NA	TGTGCCAGCAGCCTGGGACTGAGCTCCTACGAGCAGTACTTC	CASSLGLSSYEQYF
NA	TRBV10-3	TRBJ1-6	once	TGTGCCAGCAGTCACGGGACTAGCGAAAGCTCCTATAATTCACCCCTCCACTTT	CASSHGTSESSYNSPLHF
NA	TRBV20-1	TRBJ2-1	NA	TGCAGTGCTAGAGAGGCAGGGTGGAATGAGCAGTTCTTC	CSAREAGWNEQFF
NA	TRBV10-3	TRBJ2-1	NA	TGTGCCAGCAGTGACCGATACAATGAGCAGTTCTTC	CASSDRYNEQFF
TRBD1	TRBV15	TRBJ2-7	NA	TGTGCCACCAGCAGAGAGACAGGGGGCTACGAGCAGTACTTC	CATSRETGGYEQYF
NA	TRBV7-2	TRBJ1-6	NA	TGTGCCAGCAGCTCCCTCCCGACAGATTCACCCCTCCACTTT	CASSSLPTDSPLHF
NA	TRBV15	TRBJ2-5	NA	TGTGCCACCTCAGGCTGGCAAGAGACCCAGTACTTC	CATSGWQETQYF
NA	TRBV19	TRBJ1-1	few	TGTGCCAGTATGGGACAGAACACTGAAGCTTTCTTT	CASMGQNTEAFF
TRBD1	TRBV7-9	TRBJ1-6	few	TGTGCCAGCAGTCGCGGGACAGCTTCACCCCTCCACTTT	CASSRGTASPLHF
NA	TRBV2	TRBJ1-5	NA	TGTGCCACCAGTGATTACGGTCAGCCCCAGCATTTT	CATSDYGQPQHF
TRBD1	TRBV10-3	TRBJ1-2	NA	TGTGCCATCCGACAGGGAAGGGACTATGGCTACACCTTC	CAIRQGRDYGYTF
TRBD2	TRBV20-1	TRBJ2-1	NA	TGCAGTGCTCCCCGGGGACTAGCGGGGCCCTTTGAGCAGTTCTTC	CSAPRGLAGPFEQFF
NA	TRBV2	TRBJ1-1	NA	TGTGCCAGCAGTGAATTGTCCGGGTACACTGAAGCTTTCTTT	CASSELSGYTEAFF
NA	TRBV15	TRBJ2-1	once	TGTGCCACCAGCAGAGCTAGAGAGGCCTACAATGAGCAGTTCTTC	CATSRAREAYNEQFF
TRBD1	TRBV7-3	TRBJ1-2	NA	TGTGCCAGCAGCTCGCCGGGACAGGGGTTCTATGGCTACACCTTC	CASSSPGQGFYGYTF
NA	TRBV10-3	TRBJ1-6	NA	TGTGCCATCAAAGCCGGGTTCGGCTCACCCCTCCACTTT	CAIKAGFGSPLHF
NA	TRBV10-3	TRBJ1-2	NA	TGTGCCATCAGTGACGTACGTGGAGGGGTCTATGGCTACACCTTC	CAISDVRGGVYGYTF
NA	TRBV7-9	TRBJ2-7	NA	TGTGCCAGCAGCCCCGCGGGCTCCTACGAGCAGTACTTC	CASSPAGSYEQYF
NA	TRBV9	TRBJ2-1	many	TGTGCCAGCAGGGTTGGACGTGGCGGGATCTACAATGAGCAGTTCTTC	CASRVGRGGIYNEQFF
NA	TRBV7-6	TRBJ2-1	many	TGTGCCAGCAGCTTTGGGACCCTCAATGAGCAGTTCTTC	CASSFGTLNEQFF
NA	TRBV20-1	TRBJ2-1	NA	TGCAGTGCTAGTGCCCTACGGGAGCGTATGAATGAGCAGTTCTTC	CSASALRERMNEQFF
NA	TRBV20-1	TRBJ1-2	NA	TGCAGTGCTAGAGATTTACAGGGTGGAGGGGGCTACACCTTC	CSARDLQGGGGYTF
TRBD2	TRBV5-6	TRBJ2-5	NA	TGTGCCAGCAGCTTGCTCGGGACTAGCGGCCAAGAGACCCAGTACTTC	CASSLLGTSGQETQYF
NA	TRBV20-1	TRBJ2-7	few	TGCAGTGCTAGAGATCAGGTTGGCTACGAGCAGTACTTC	CSARDQVGYEQYF
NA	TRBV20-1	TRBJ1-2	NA	TGCAGTGCTAGAGATGAGGCAGGGATAGGCTACACCTTC	CSARDEAGIGYTF
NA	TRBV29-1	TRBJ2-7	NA	TGCAGCGTTATGGGGGTAGCGTCCTACGAGCAGTACTTC	CSVMGVASYEQYF
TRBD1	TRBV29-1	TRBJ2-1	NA	TGCAGCGTCGCGGGACAGGGGGCTTCCACCAATGAGCAGTTCTTC	CSVAGQGASTNEQFF
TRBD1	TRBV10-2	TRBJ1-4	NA	TGCGCCAGCGGACAGGGTCCTGAAAAACTGTTTTTT	CASGQGPEKLFF
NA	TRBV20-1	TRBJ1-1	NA	TGCAGTGCTAGGGTAGGGGGAGACACTGAAGCTTTCTTT	CSARVGGDTEAFF
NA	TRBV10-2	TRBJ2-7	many	TGCGCCAGCAGTGAGTACCCCTACGAGCAGTACTTC	CASSEYPYEQYF
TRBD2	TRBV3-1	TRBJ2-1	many	TGTGCCAGCAGCCAACCGGTCTGGCGGGAGGAAAACAATGAGCAGTTCTTC	CASSQPVWREENNEQFF
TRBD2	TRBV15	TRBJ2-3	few	TGTGCCACCAGCAGGGAGGGGACTAGCGGGGGCGATACGCAGTATTTT	CATSREGTSGGDTQYF
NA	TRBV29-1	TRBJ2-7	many	TGCAGCGTTGGTTTGTGGGAGCCAACTTACGAGCAGTACTTC	CSVGLWEPTYEQYF
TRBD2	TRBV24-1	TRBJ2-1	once	TGTGCCACCGGCGGACTAGCGGGAGAGGATGAGCAGTTCTTC	CATGGLAGEDEQFF
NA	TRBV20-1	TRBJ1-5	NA	TGCAGTGCTATCCCCCACGTGGGAAGCAATCAGCCCCAGCATTTT	CSAIPHVGSNQPQHF
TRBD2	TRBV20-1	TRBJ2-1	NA	TGCAGTGCTAGAGATCGGGTAGCGGGAGATGAGCAGTTCTTC	CSARDRVAGDEQFF
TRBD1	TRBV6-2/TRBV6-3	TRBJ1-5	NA	TGTGCCAGCAGCCTGGGGACAGCCTCTCAGCCCCAGCATTTT	CASSLGTASQPQHF
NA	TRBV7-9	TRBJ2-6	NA	TGTGCCAGCAGCCTAGGTCTGGGAGTATCTGGGGCCAACGTCCTGACTTTC	CASSLGLGVSGANVLTF
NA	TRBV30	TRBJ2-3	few	TGTGCCTGGAGTAGACTGGGTTTCACAGATACGCAGTATTTT	CAWSRLGFTDTQYF
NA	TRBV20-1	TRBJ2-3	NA	TGCAGTGCTAGTCGGGGGCGCTCAGATACGCAGTATTTT	CSASRGRSDTQYF
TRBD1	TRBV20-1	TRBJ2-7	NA	TGCAGGGGGGACAGGCCCTACGAGCAGTACTTC	CRGDRPYEQYF
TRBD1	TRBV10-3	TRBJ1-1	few	TGTGCCATCAGGGAATGGACAGGACAATTGAACACTGAAGCTTTCTTT	CAIREWTGQLNTEAFF